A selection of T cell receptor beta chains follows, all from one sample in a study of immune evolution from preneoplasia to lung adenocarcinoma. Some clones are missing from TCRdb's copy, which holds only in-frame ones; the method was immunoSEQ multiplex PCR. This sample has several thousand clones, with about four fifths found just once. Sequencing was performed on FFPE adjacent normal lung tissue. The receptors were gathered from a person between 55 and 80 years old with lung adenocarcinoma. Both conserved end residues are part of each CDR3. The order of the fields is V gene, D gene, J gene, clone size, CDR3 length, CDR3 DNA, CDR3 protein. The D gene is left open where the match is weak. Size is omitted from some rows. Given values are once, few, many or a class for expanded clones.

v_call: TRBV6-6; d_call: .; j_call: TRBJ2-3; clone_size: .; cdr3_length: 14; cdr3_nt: TGTGCCAGCAGTTACCTTATTAGAACAGATACGCAGTATTTT; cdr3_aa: CASSYLIRTDTQYF
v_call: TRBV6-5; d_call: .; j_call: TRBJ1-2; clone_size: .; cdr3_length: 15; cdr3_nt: TGTGCCAGCAGTTACACCATGGGGACCAACTATGGCTACACCTTC; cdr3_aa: CASSYTMGTNYGYTF
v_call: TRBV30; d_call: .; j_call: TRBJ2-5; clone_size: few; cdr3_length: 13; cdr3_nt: TGTGCCTGGAGTGAACAGGACCCGTGGACCCAGTACTTC; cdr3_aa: CAWSEQDPWTQYF
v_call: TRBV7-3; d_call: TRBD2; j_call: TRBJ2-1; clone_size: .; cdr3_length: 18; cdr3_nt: TGTGCCAGCAGCTTAAGGCCGGCTAGCGGGGGCGCCTACAATGAGCAGTTCTTC; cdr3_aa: CASSLRPASGGAYNEQFF
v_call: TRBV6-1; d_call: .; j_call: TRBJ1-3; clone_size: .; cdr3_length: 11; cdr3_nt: TGTGCCAGCAGTGTACGAAACACCATATATTTT; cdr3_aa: CASSVRNTIYF
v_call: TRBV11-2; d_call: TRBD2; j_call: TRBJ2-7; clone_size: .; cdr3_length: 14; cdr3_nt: TGTGCCAGCAGCTTGGGAGCGGGGTCCTACGAGCAGTACTTC; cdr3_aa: CASSLGAGSYEQYF
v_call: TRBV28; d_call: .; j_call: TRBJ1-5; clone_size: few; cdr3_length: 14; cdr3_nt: TGTGCCAGCAGTTGGACAAGAGACAATCAGCCCCAGCATTTT; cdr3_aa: CASSWTRDNQPQHF
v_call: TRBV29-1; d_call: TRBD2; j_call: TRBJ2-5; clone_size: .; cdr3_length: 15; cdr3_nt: TGCAGCGTTGAAGAGGGTAGCGGGGGCCGGGAGACCCAGTACTTC; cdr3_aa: CSVEEGSGGRETQYF
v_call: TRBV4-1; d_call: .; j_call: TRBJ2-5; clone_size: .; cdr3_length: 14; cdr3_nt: TGCGCCAGCAGCCCCCGGGGCAACGGGGAGACCCAGTACTTC; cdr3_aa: CASSPRGNGETQYF
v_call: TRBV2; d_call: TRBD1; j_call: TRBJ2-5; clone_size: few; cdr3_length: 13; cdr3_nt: TGTGCCAGCATCGAGGACAGGGCGAAGACCCAGTACTTC; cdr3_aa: CASIEDRAKTQYF
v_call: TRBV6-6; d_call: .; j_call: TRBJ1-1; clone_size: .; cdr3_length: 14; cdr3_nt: TGTGCCAGCAGTTACCAGAGGACAGTCCGGATGGCTTTCTTT; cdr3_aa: CASSYQRTVRMAFF
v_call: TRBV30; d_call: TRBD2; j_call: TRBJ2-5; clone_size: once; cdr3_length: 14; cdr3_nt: TGTGCCTGGAGCTTCCGCGGGGGGTTAGAGACCCAGTACTTC; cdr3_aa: CAWSFRGGLETQYF
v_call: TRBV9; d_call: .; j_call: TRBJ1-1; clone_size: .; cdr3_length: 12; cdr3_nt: TGTGCCAGCAGCGTGGGCGACAGAGAAGCTTTCTTT; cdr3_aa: CASSVGDREAFF
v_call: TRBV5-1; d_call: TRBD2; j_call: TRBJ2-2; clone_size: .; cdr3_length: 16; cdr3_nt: TGCGCCAGCAGCCCAGGACTAGCGGTTAACACCGGGGAGCTGTTTTTT; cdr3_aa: CASSPGLAVNTGELFF
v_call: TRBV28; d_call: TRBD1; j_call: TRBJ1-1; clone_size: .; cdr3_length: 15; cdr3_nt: TGTGCCAGCAGTTCCCCCCAGGGGGCCGGTACTGAAGCTTTCTTT; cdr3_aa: CASSSPQGAGTEAFF
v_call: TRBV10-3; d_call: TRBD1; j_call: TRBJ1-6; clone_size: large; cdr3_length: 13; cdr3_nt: TGTGCCACCATCCGGGACAGGGAGTCACCCCTCCACTTT; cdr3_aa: CATIRDRESPLHF
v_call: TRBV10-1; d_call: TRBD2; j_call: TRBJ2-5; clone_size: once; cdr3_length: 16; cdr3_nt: TGCGCCAGCAGTGAACTAGCGGGAGGGCTTCAAGAGACCCAGTACTTC; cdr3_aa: CASSELAGGLQETQYF